This TCR beta chain was observed in a study of high-grade serous ovarian cancer treatment subgroups. Data came from immunoSEQ multiplex PCR; TCRdb stores just in-frame clones and leaves some out. The sample contains approximately 40,000 clones, about 80% of which appear only once. Tumor tissue was taken before any definitive surgery or chemotherapy was given. The CDR3 is 13 residues long. The germline V gene has CDR1 MDHEN and CDR2 SYDVKM. Trimming removed 6 bases from V and 4 bases from J, with 11 bases in between. This TCR was recovered from a human donor with high-grade serous ovarian cancer. Sequencing input: tumor tissue. The chain couples TRBV28 to TRBJ2-3; D might be TRBD1 or TRBD2, each matching 6 bases. CDR3 DNA: TGTGCCAGCAGACGTAGGGGGGCAGATACGCAGTATTTT. Translating it yields CASRRRGADTQYF.